These T cell receptor beta chains were read from a single sample in a study of T cell changes during pregnancy in multiple sclerosis. Sequenced by immunoSEQ multiplex PCR; TCRdb stores in-frame clones only, minus some. The sample consists of tens of thousands of clones, about 91% of them appearing once. Sequencing used peripheral blood, obtained after pregnancy. Every receptor here comes from a female donor in good health, enrolled as a control in a pregnancy study. The CDR3 runs from the conserved cysteine through the conserved F or W. D genes are given only for firm matches. Clone size is given for some rows only: seen once, a few or many times, or a class if the clone is expanded.

V gene	clone size	D gene	J gene	CDR3 DNA	CDR3 protein
TRBV5-1	-	TRBD2	TRBJ2-5	TGCGCCAGCAGCTTGCCGGGAGGGGGAGAGACCCAGTACTTC	CASSLPGGGETQYF
TRBV5-5	-	TRBD1	TRBJ2-1	TGTGCCAGCAGCTTGCCTGGACAGGGGATATACAATGAGCAGTTCTTC	CASSLPGQGIYNEQFF
TRBV6-5	-	TRBD2	TRBJ2-5	TGTGCCAGCAGGGGACTAGCGGGGGGTCAAGAGACCCAGTACTTC	CASRGLAGGQETQYF
TRBV28	-	-	TRBJ1-1	TGTGCCAGCAGTTTAGGGGCGGCGAGGACTGAAGCTTTCTTT	CASSLGAARTEAFF
TRBV7-6	-	-	TRBJ2-5	TGTGCCAGCAGCTTAGGCAGCCAAGAGACCCAGTACTTC	CASSLGSQETQYF
TRBV7-9	-	-	TRBJ2-5	TGTGCCAGCAGCCTTAGAGGGAAGGGCTTCTCGGAGACCCAGTACTTC	CASSLRGKGFSETQYF
TRBV5-6	-	-	TRBJ2-7	TGTGCCAGCAGCTCCGGGACAACCGAGCAGTACTTC	CASSSGTTEQYF
TRBV25-1	-	TRBD1	TRBJ1-2	TGTGCCAGCAGTGAACCGGGACAGGGCAAGGGTGCCTATGGCTACACCTTC	CASSEPGQGKGAYGYTF
TRBV6-1	-	TRBD1	TRBJ2-7	TGTGCCAGCAGAGGACAGGGGGTACCCTACGAGCAGTACTTC	CASRGQGVPYEQYF
TRBV23-1	-	-	TRBJ1-4	TGCGCCAGCGCCTCCCCCACGGAGGCGACTAATGAAAAACTGTTTTTT	CASASPTEATNEKLFF
TRBV4-2	-	TRBD2	TRBJ2-7	TGTGCCAGCAGCCCGAATAGCGGGGGGGCCCCCTACGAGCAGTACTTC	CASSPNSGGAPYEQYF
TRBV9	-	-	TRBJ2-3	TGTGCCAGCAGCGGAGAGTTAGATACGCAGTATTTT	CASSGELDTQYF
TRBV2	-	TRBD1	TRBJ2-7	TGTGCCAGCAGGCGACCGGGACAGGGGACCTACGAGCAGTACTTC	CASRRPGQGTYEQYF
TRBV2	-	-	TRBJ2-5	TGTGCCAGCATAGGGGGACAAGAGACCCAGTACTTC	CASIGGQETQYF
TRBV7-9	-	-	TRBJ1-4	TGTGCCAGCAATAATGGGAGGGGAACGAATGAAAAACTGTTTTTT	CASNNGRGTNEKLFF
TRBV5-1	once	-	TRBJ2-3	TGCGCCAGCAGTTTACCGACAGGGACTAGCACAGATACGCAGTATTTT	CASSLPTGTSTDTQYF
TRBV28	-	-	TRBJ1-2	TGTGCCAGCACAAACCGGGGAACCAACTATGGCTACACCTTC	CASTNRGTNYGYTF
TRBV14	-	-	TRBJ2-3	TGTGCCAGCAGCCAGATCTTGGGCGCAGATACGCAGTATTTT	CASSQILGADTQYF
TRBV28	medium-sized	TRBD1	TRBJ2-1	TGTGCCAGCGACAGGGGACAGCGAACGATCAATGAGCAGTTCTTC	CASDRGQRTINEQFF
TRBV5-6	-	TRBD1	TRBJ2-7	TGTGCCAGCAGCCCCGGGACAGGGACCCCTCTTTTCTTTTACGAGCAGTACTTC	CASSPGTGTPLFFYEQYF
TRBV5-1	-	TRBD1	TRBJ1-3	TGCGCCAGCAGCCGACAGGGCCCCACTGGAAACACCATATATTTT	CASSRQGPTGNTIYF
TRBV28	-	-	TRBJ1-5	TGTGCCAGCGAGGCAGGGTTCCTCAATCAGCCCCAGCATTTT	CASEAGFLNQPQHF
TRBV7-2	-	-	TRBJ2-3	TGTGCCAGTAGGGGGATGGCAGATACGCAGTATTTT	CASRGMADTQYF
TRBV19	-	-	TRBJ1-4	TGTGCCAGTGGTCAGGGGCGGCGTGAAAAACTGTTTTTT	CASGQGRREKLFF
TRBV27	-	-	TRBJ1-2	TGTGCCAGCAGTTTAGGACAGAGACCCTATGGCTACACCTTC	CASSLGQRPYGYTF
TRBV6-5	-	-	TRBJ2-1	TGTGCCAGCAGTTATTTAGGGGGTTCCTACAATGAGCAGTTCTTC	CASSYLGGSYNEQFF
TRBV10-2	-	TRBD1	TRBJ1-2	TGCGCCAGCACCCGATGGACAGGGGGGGACTATGGCTACACCTTC	CASTRWTGGDYGYTF
TRBV7-2	-	-	TRBJ1-4	TGTGCCAGCAGCCGTCTCAGGGCTAATGAAAAACTGTTTTTT	CASSRLRANEKLFF
TRBV5-1	-	TRBD1	TRBJ2-7	TGCGCCAGCAGCGCGCCGGGACAGGGGGCATACGAGCAGTACTTC	CASSAPGQGAYEQYF
TRBV6-5	-	-	TRBJ1-1	TGTGCCACCGGTCTGAACACTGAAGCTTTCTTT	CATGLNTEAFF
TRBV6-5	-	-	TRBJ2-7	TGTGCCAGCAGTATCCGCCAGCGAACTACCTACGAGCAGTACTTC	CASSIRQRTTYEQYF
TRBV9	-	TRBD1	TRBJ2-5	TGTGCCAGCAGCATGCGGACAGGTCTTCAAGAGACCCAGTACTTC	CASSMRTGLQETQYF
TRBV4-3	-	TRBD2	TRBJ2-3	TGCGCCAGCAGCCCGCTCCAATTAGCGGGGGACCCAGATACGCAGTATTTT	CASSPLQLAGDPDTQYF
TRBV7-2	-	-	TRBJ2-7	TGTGCCAGCACCCCAGGCAGGGGCTCCTACGAGCAGTACTTC	CASTPGRGSYEQYF
TRBV27	-	TRBD2	TRBJ2-3	TGTGCCAGCAGTCCACTTTCGCTAGCGGGGTCCACAGATACGCAGTATTTT	CASSPLSLAGSTDTQYF
TRBV25-1	-	TRBD1	TRBJ1-5	TGTGCCAGCATCCCGGGACAGGTAAAGCGTCAGCCCCAGCATTTT	CASIPGQVKRQPQHF
TRBV11-2	-	-	TRBJ1-4	TGTGCCAGCAGCTTAGCGGGGGGCCCCTCAACTAATGAAAAACTGTTTTTT	CASSLAGGPSTNEKLFF
TRBV18	-	TRBD2	TRBJ2-3	TGTGCCAGCTCACCCCCGGGGGCGGGAGGAGATACGCAGTATTTT	CASSPPGAGGDTQYF
TRBV4-1	-	-	TRBJ1-2	TGCGCCAGCAGCACCCCCGGAGGACGGAACTATGGCTACACCTTC	CASSTPGGRNYGYTF
TRBV6-6	-	TRBD2	TRBJ2-7	TGTGCCAGCAGTTACGGTAGACTAGCGGGAGTCGAGCAGTACTTC	CASSYGRLAGVEQYF
TRBV11-1	-	-	TRBJ1-2	TGTGCCAGCAGCCAAAACCGGGGACATTCTAACTATGGCTACACCTTC	CASSQNRGHSNYGYTF
TRBV29-1	-	-	TRBJ1-2	TGCAGCGTTGAAGATCAGCAGGGCGCAGATGGCTACACCTTC	CSVEDQQGADGYTF
TRBV6-5	-	-	TRBJ1-6	TGTGCCAGCAGTTCTACAGGGCCACCCCTCCACTTT	CASSSTGPPLHF
TRBV29-1	-	-	TRBJ1-2	TGCAGCGTTGATGGCCAGGGGAATGGCTACACCTTC	CSVDGQGNGYTF
TRBV15	-	-	TRBJ1-1	TGTGCCACCAGCAGAGATAAACGGGAAGCTTTCTTT	CATSRDKREAFF
TRBV6-1	-	TRBD1	TRBJ1-2	TGTGCCAGCAGTAAAGGGCAGGGGGCGCTGAAATATGGCTACACCTTC	CASSKGQGALKYGYTF
TRBV7-2	few	TRBD1	TRBJ1-1	TGTGCCAGCAGCATTTCCGGGACAGGGGGAGGGCAGGAAGCTTTCTTT	CASSISGTGGGQEAFF
TRBV5-6	-	-	TRBJ1-2	TGTGCCAGCAGCTTGGGGCGGGGGAGCTATGGCTACACCTTC	CASSLGRGSYGYTF
TRBV9	-	-	TRBJ1-1	TGTGCCAGCAGCCGGGCGGCCGGGGACACTGAAGCTTTCTTT	CASSRAAGDTEAFF
TRBV5-1	-	-	TRBJ2-3	TGCGCCAGCAGGGTCGATCAGGGCTCAGATACGCAGTATTTT	CASRVDQGSDTQYF
TRBV7-8	-	TRBD1	TRBJ2-6	TGTGCCAGCAGCTTAGATCCGACAGGGGGTACCTCTGGGGCCAACGTCCTGACTTTC	CASSLDPTGGTSGANVLTF
TRBV28	-	TRBD2	TRBJ2-7	TGTGCCACTCTAGCGGGCCACTACGAGCAGTACTTC	CATLAGHYEQYF
TRBV5-1	-	-	TRBJ2-7	TGCGCCAGCAGGTGGGGGTCAGGGGAGGGATACGAGCAGTACTTC	CASRWGSGEGYEQYF